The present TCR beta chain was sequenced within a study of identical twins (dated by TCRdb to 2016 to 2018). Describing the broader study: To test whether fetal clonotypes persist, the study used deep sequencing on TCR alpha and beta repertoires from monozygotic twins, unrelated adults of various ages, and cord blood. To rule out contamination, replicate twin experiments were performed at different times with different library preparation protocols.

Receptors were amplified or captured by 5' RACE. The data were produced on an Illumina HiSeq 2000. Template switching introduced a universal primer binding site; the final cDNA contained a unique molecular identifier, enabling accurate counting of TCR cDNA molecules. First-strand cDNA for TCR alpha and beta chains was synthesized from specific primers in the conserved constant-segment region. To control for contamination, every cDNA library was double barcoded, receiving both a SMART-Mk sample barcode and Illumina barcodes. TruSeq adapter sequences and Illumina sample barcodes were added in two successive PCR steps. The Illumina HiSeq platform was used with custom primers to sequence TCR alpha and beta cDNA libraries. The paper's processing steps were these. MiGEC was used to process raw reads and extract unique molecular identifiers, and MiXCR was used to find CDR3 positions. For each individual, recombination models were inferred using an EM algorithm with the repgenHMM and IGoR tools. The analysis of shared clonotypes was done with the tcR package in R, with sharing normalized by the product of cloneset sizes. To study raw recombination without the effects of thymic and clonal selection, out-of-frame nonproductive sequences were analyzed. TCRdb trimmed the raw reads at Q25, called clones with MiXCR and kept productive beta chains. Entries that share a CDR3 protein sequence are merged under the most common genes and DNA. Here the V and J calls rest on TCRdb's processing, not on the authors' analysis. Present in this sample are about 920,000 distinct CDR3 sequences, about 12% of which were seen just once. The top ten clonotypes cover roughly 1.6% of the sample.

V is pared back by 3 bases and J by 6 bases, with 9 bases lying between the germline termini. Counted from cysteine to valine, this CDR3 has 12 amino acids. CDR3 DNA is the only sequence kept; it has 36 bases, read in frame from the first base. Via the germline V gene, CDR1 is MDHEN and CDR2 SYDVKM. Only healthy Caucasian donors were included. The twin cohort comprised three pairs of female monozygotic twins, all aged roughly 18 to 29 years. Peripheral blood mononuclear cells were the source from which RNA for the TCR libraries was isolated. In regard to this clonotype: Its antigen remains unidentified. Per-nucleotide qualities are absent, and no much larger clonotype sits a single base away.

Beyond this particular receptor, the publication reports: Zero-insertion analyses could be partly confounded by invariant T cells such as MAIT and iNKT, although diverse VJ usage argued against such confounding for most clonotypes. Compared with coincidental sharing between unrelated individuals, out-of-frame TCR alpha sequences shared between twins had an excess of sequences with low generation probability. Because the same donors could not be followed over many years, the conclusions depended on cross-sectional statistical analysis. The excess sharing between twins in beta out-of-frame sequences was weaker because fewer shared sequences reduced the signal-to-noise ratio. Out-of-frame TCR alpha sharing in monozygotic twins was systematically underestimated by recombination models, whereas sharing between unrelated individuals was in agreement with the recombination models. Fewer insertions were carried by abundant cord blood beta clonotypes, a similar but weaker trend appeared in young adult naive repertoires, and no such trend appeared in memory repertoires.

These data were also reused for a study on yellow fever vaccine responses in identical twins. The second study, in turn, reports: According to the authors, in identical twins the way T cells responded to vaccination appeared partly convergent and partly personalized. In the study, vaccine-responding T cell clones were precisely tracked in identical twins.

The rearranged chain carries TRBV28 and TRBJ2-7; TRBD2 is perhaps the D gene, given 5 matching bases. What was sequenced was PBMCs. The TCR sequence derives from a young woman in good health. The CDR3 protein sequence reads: CASSFGVGEQYV. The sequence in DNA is TGTGCCAGCAGTTTCGGGGTGGGCGAGCAGTACGTC.